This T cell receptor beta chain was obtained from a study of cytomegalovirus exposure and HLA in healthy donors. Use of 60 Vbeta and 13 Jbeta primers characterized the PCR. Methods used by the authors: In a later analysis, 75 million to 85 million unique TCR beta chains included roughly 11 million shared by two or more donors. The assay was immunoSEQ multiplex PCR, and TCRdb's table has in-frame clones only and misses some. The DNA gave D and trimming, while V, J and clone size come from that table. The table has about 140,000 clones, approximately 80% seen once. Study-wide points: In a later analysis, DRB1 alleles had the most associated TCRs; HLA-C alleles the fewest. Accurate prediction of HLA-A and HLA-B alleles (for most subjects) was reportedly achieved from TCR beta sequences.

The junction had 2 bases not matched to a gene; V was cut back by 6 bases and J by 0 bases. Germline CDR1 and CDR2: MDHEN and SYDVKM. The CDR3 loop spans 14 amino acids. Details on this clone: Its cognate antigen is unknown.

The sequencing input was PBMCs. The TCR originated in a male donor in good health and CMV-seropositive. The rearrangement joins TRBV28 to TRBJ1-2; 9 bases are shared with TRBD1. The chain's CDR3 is CASRDRGSNYGYTF. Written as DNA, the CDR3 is TGTGCCAGCAGGGACAGGGGATCTAACTATGGCTACACCTTC.